A single sample gave rise to the 6 T cell receptor beta chains below, sequenced in a study of cytomegalovirus exposure and HLA in healthy donors. Vbeta (60) and Jbeta (13) primers were used in the PCR. Clones were sequenced by immunoSEQ multiplex PCR, and TCRdb holds only the in-frame ones, with some missing. There are roughly 130,000 clones in the sample; around 8.5% occur only once, and 5.5% lies in the top ten. Material for sequencing was PBMCs. All receptors come from a man aged 35-49 years in good health and CMV-seronegative.

This sequence joins TRBV30 and TRBJ1-5; D is possibly TRBD1 (6 bases). The V and J ends lost 3 bases and 5 bases respectively, with 11 bases between them. The CDR3 runs to 13 residues. CDR1 is GTSNPN and CDR2 is SVGIG in the germline V gene (reference sequence). As DNA, the CDR3 is TGTGCCTGGAGGGAAGGGGGGGATCAGCCCCAGCATTTT. It yields the protein CAWREGGDQPQHF. The variable domain in full, completed from reference TRBV30 and TRBJ1-5, reads SQTIHQWPATLVQPVGSPLSLECTVEGTSNPNLYWYRQAAGRGLQLLFYSVGIGQISSEVPQNLSASRPQDRQFILSSKKLLLSDSGFYLCAWREGGDQPQHFGDGTRLSIL.

V is TRBV5-1 and J is TRBJ2-1, with D perhaps TRBD1 (5 bases). CDR3 length: 12 residues. With 4 bases removed from V and 7 bases from J, the gap between germline ends came to 9 bases. CDR1 SGHRS and CDR2 YFSETQ come from the germline V gene. The chain's CDR3 is CASSAGMNEQFF. The CDR3 DNA reads TGCGCCAGCAGCGCAGGGATGAATGAGCAGTTCTTC.

A few counts support this clone. The CDR3 is CASSSRTGSTDTQYF. The CDR3, as DNA: TGTGCCAGCAGCTCTCGGACAGGGAGCACAGATACGCAGTATTTT. The V and J genes are TRBV11-3 and TRBJ2-3; TRBD1 matches 8 bases. Germline V CDR1 and CDR2: SGHNT, YENEEA. After removal of 4 bases from V and 0 bases from J, the junction contained 3 bases not matched to a gene. This CDR3 spans 15 amino acids. Combining the CDR3 with reference TRBV11-3 and TRBJ2-3 gives the whole variable domain EAGVVQSPRYKIIEKKQPVAFWCNPISGHNTLYWYLQNLGQGPELLIRYENEEAVDDSQLPKDRFSAERLKGVDSTLKIQPAELGDSAVYLCASSSRTGSTDTQYFGPGTRLTVL.

This rearrangement joins TRBV28 to TRBJ2-1; 9 bases match TRBD2. J was trimmed by 6 bases and V by 5 bases; bases with no gene match: 5. The CDR3 is 14 residues long. Germline V lookup: CDR1 MDHEN, CDR2 SYDVKM. CDR3 loop: CASSKAGGGNEQFF. CDR3 coding DNA: TGTGCCAGCAGTAAAGCGGGGGGCGGCAATGAGCAGTTCTTC.

This chain connects TRBV5-1 to TRBJ2-3; no reliable D call. The V and J ends lost 3 bases and 1 base respectively, with 6 bases between them. The CDR3 consists of 13 residues. The germline gives CDR1 SGHRS, CDR2 YFSETQ. CDR3: CASSSTGTDTQYF. The CDR3 bases are TGCGCCAGCAGCTCTACGGGCACAGATACGCAGTATTTT.

The gene calls are TRBV10-1 and TRBJ2-1; 9 bases align to TRBD1. Germline CDR1 is WNHNN and CDR2 is SYGVQD (reference sequence). Trimming cost V 3 bases and J 7 bases; bases outside gene matches: 7. CDR3 length: 15 residues. The CDR3 coding sequence is TGCGCCAGCAGTGAAGGGGGGACAGGGCGAAATGAGCAGTTCTTC. Amino acid sequence: CASSEGGTGRNEQFF.